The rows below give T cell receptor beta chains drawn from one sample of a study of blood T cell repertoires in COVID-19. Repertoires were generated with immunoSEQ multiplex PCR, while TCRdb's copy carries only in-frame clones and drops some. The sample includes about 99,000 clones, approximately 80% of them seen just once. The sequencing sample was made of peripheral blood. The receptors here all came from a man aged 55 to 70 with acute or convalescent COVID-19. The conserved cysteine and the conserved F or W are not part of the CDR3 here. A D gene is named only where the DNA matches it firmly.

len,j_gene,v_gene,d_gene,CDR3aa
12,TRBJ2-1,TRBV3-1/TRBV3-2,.,ASSQVASSYEQF
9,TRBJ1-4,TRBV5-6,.,ASSFDEKLF
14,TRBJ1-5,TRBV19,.,ASTREGWYSNQPQH
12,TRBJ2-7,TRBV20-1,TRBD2,SASPGLAAYEQY
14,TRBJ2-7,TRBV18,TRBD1,ASSPDTGGLSYEQY
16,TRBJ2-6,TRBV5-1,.,ASSLYRVLDSGANVLT
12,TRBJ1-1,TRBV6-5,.,ASRVSGQNTEAF
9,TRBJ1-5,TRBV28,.,ASSRDQPQH
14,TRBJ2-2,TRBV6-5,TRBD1,ASSYSGTGVTGELF
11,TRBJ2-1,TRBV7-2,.,ASSPQPGGEQF
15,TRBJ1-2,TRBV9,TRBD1,ASSGGQAHTGAYGYT
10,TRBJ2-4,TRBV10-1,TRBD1,ASSDSGTGIV
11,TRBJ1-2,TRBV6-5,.,ASSSGRRGGYT
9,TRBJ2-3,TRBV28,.,ASRLVREQY
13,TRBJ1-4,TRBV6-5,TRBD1,ASSYSIGTGVKLF
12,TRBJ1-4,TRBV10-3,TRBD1,AISPTGNNEKLF
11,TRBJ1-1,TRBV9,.,ASSVEGGTEAF
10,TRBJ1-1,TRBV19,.,ASMEGLTEAF
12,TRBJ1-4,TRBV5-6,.,ASSGRGRNEKLF
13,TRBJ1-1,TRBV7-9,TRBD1,ASSLGDRDMTEAF
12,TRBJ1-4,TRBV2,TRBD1,ASSDRDRGEKLF
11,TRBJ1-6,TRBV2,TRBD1,ASPRDRSSPLH
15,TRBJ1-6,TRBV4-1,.,ASSLMTEPFYNSPLH
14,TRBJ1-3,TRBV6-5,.,ASSYSVGGSGNTIY
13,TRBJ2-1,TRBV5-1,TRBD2,ASSLDSGFFNEQF
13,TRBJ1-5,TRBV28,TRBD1,ASSFDRGWNQPQH
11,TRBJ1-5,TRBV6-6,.,ASSAGLWQPQH
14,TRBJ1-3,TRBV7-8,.,ASSSITGFSGNTIY
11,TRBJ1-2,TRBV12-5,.,ASGLGRGGGYT
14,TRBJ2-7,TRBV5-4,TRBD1,ASSFTGGLGPYEQY
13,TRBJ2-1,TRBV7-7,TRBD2,ASSFSAGGSFEQF
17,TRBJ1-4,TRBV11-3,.,ASSLDSGLGTATGEKLF
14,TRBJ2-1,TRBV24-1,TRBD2,ATSDLGRGVGNEQF
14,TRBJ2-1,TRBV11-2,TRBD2,ASSLVPSGSSNEQF
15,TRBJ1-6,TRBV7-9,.,ASSLDFQGAIGSPLH
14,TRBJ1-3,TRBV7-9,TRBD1,ASSTATGVLRNTIY
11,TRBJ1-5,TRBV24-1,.,ATSGQFNQPQH
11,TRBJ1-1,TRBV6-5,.,ASTYGGGTEAF
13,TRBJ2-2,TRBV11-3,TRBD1,ASSQGQGNTGELF
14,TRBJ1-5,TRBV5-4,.,ATSEGGLRTGQPQH
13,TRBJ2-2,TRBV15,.,ATSRDGTSTGELF
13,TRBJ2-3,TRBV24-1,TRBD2,ATSIASGDTDTQY
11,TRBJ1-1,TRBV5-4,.,ASSLDTNTEAF
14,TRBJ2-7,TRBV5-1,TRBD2,ASSPIAGGISYEQY
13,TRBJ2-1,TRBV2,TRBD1,ASTLRDRGNNEQF
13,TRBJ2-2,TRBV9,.,ASSPQTAGTGELF